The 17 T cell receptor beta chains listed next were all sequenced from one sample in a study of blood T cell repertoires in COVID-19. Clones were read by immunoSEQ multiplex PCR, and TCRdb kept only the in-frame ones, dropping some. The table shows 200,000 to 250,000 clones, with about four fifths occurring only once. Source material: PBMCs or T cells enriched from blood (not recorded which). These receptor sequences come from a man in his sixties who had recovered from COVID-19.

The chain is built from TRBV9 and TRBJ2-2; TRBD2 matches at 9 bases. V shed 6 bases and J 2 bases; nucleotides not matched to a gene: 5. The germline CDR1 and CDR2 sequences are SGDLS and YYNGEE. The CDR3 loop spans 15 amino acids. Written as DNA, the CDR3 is TGTGCCAGCACCCCAGGGACTAGCAACACCGGGGAGCTGTTTTTT. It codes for CASTPGTSNTGELFF.

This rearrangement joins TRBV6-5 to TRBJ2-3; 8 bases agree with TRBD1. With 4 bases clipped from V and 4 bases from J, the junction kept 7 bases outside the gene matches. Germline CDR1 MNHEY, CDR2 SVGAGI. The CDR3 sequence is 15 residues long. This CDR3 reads CASSSWTGNADTQYF. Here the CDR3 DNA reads TGTGCCAGCAGTTCCTGGACAGGGAATGCAGATACGCAGTATTTT.

The CDR3 coding sequence is TGTGCCAGCAGCAAAGCAGCGTACCAAGAGACCCAGTACTTC. Translation: CASSKAAYQETQYF. The rearrangement joins TRBV7-6 to TRBJ2-5; no firm D call. The germline CDR1 and CDR2 sequences are SGHVS and FNYEAQ. Trimming took off 5 bases at V and 0 bases at J, with 10 bases between the two ends. The CDR3 is 14 residues long.

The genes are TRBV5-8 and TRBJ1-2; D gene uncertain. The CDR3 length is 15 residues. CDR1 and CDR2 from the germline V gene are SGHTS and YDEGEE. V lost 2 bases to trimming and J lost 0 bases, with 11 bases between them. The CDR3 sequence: CASSFLPDSNYGYTF. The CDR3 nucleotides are TGTGCCAGCAGCTTTCTCCCAGATTCTAACTATGGCTACACCTTC. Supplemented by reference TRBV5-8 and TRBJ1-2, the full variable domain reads EAGVTQSPTHLIKTRGQQATLRCSPISGHTSVYWYQQALGLGLQFLLWYDEGEERNRGNFPPRFSGRQFPNYSSELNVNALELEDSALYLCASSFLPDSNYGYTFGSGTRLTVV.

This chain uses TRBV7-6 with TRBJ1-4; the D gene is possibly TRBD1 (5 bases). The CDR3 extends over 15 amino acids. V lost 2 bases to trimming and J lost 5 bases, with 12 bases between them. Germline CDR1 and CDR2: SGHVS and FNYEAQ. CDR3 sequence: CASSLFAGSNEKLFF. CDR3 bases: TGTGCCAGCAGCTTATTTGCAGGGTCAAATGAAAAACTGTTTTTT.

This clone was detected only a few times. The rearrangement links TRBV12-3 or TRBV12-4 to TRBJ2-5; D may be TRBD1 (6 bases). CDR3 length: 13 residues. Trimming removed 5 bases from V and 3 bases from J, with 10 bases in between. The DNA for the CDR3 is TGTGCCAGCAGTCTTGGACAGAAAGAGACCCAGTACTTC. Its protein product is CASSLGQKETQYF.

CDR3 residues: CASSQDEGRRETQYF. The CDR3 DNA reads as TGTGCCAGCAGCCAAGATGAGGGCCGGAGGGAGACCCAGTACTTC. This chain uses TRBV3-1 (or the pseudogene TRBV3-2) with TRBJ2-5; D is perhaps TRBD2 (5 bases). V lost 0 bases, J lost 5 bases, and 13 bases lay in between. CDR1 is LGHDT and CDR2 is YNNKEL in the germline V gene (reference sequence). The CDR3 consists of 15 residues.

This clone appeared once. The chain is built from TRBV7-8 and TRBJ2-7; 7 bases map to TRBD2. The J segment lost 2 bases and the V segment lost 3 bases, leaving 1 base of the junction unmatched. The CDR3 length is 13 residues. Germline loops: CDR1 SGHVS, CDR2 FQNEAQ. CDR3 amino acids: CASSFGGTYEQYF. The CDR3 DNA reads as TGTGCCAGCAGCTTCGGGGGGACCTACGAGCAGTACTTC.

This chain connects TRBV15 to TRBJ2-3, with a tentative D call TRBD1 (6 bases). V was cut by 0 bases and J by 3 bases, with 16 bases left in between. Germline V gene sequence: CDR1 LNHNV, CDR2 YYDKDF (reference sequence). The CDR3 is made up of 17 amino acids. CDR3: CATSRDRSGVSTDTQYF. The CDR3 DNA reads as TGTGCCACCAGCAGAGATCGATCAGGGGTTAGTACAGATACGCAGTATTTT.

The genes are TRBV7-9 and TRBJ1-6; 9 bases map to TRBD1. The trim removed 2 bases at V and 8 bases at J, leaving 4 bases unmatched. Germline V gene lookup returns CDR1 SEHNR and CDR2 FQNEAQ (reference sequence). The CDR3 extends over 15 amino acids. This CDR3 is CASSLRQGVDSPLHF. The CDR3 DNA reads TGTGCCAGCAGCTTAAGACAGGGGGTCGATTCACCCCTCCACTTT.

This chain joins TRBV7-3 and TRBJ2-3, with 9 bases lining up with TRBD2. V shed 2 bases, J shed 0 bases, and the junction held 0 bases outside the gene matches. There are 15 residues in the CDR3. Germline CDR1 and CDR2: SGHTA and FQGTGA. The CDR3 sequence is CASSLLAGSTDTQYF. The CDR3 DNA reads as TGTGCCAGCAGCTTACTAGCGGGGAGCACAGATACGCAGTATTTT.

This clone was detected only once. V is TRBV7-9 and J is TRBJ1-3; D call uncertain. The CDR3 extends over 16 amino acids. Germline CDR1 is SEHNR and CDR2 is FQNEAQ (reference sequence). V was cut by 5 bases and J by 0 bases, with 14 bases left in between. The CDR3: CASSPSGGRSGNTIYF. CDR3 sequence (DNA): TGTGCCAGCAGCCCTAGTGGAGGCCGCTCTGGAAACACCATATATTTT.

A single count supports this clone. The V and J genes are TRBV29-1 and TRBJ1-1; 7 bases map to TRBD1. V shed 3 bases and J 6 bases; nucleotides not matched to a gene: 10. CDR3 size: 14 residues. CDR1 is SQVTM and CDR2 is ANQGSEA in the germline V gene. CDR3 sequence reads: CSVDWGQWASEAFF. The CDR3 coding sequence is TGCAGCGTTGATTGGGGACAGTGGGCTTCTGAAGCTTTCTTT.

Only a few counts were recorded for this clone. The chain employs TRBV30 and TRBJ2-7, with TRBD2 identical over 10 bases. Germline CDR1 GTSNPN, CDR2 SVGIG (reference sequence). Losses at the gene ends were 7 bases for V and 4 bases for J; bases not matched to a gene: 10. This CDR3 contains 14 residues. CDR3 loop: CAFRAGGSLYEQYF. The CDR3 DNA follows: TGTGCCTTCAGAGCGGGGGGGAGCCTGTACGAGCAGTACTTC.

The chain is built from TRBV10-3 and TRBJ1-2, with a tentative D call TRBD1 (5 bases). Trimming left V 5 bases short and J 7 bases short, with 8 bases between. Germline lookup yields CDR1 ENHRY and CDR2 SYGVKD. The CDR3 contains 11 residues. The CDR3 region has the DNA TGTGCCATCAGTCAGGGAATTGGCTACACCTTC. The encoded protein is CAISQGIGYTF.

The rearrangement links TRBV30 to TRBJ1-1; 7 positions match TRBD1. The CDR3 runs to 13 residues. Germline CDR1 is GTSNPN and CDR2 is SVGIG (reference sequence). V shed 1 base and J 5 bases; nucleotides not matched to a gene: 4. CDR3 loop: CAWSGQGNTEAFF. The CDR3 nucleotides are TGTGCCTGGAGTGGACAGGGAAATACTGAAGCTTTCTTT.

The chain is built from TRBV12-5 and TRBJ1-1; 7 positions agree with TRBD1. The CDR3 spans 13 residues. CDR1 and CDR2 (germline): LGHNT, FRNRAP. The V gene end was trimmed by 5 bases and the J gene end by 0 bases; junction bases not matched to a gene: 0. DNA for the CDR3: TGTGCTAGTGGTACAGGGGTGAACACTGAAGCTTTCTTT. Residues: CASGTGVNTEAFF.